A single sample is the source of the 26 T cell receptor beta chains below, sequenced in a study of blood T cell repertoires in COVID-19. Profiling relied on immunoSEQ multiplex PCR, and the TCRdb table lists in-frame clones only, not all of them. The sample includes about 100,000 clones, roughly 85% of them seen just once. Sequenced input: peripheral blood. These TCRs come from a man between 65 and 85 years old with active or convalescent COVID-19.

This chain joins TRBV24-1 and TRBJ2-3; TRBD1 matches at 9 bases. With 7 bases clipped from V and 5 bases from J, the junction kept 6 bases outside the gene matches. The CDR3 totals 14 residues. Germline values: CDR1 KGHDR, CDR2 SFDVKD. In DNA, the CDR3 is TGTGCCACCAGCGGGACAGGGAGTGGAGATACGCAGTATTTT. The encoded protein is CATSGTGSGDTQYF.

The V gene is TRBV12-5, the J gene TRBJ1-5; TRBD1 is a possible D gene (6 bases). V lost 1 base and J lost 7, with 32 bases in between. The CDR3 has 21 amino acids. Germline loops: CDR1 LGHNT, CDR2 FRNRAP. CDR3 DNA sequence: TGTGCTAGTGGTTTGGAACATAGAGTTAGGGACATCTCCCGCGTGAGCCAGCCCCAGCATTTT. It translates to CASGLEHRVRDISRVSQPQHF. The full variable domain, rest sourced from reference TRBV12-5 and TRBJ1-5, is DARVTQTPRHKVTEMGQEVTMRCQPILGHNTVFWYRQTMMQGLELLAYFRNRAPLDDSGMPKDRFSAEMPDATLATLKIQPSEPRDSAVYFCASGLEHRVRDISRVSQPQHFGDGTRLSIL.

The V gene is TRBV5-4, the J gene TRBJ1-2, with a weak D call TRBD1 (5 bases). CDR3 length: 15 residues. Germline-derived CDR1 and CDR2 are SGHNT and YYREEE (reference sequence). Trimming left V 4 bases short and J 4 bases short, with 17 bases between. CDR3 sequence: CASSRPTQGVYGYTF. CDR3 sequence (DNA): TGTGCCAGCAGCCGACCAACCCAGGGCGTCTATGGCTACACCTTC.

This rearrangement joins TRBV28 to TRBJ1-2, with 7 bases lining up with TRBD1. The CDR3 has 15 amino acids. V lost 3 bases, J lost 5 bases, and 9 bases stayed unmatched. Germline lookup yields CDR1 MDHEN and CDR2 SYDVKM. CDR3 sequence reads: CASSFLRGLGYGYTF. In DNA, the CDR3 is TGTGCCAGCAGTTTTCTAAGGGGGCTAGGGTATGGCTACACCTTC.

This chain connects TRBV12-3 or TRBV12-4 to TRBJ1-5; unclear D gene. V lost 5 bases to trimming and J lost 5 bases, with 10 bases between them. The CDR3 is 13 amino acids. The CDR3 here is CASSTGYYQPQHF. The CDR3 DNA reads TGTGCCAGCAGTACCGGGTATTATCAGCCCCAGCATTTT.

The chain recombines TRBV29-1 with TRBJ1-1; weak D call: TRBD1 (5 bases). Germline CDR1 and CDR2: SQVTM and ANQGSEA. This CDR3 has 14 residues. V was cut by 7 bases and J by 4 bases, with 19 bases left in between. DNA for the CDR3: TGCAGCGCCCGGTGGGGGGAAAAGGGCACTGAAGCTTTCTTT. Its translation is CSARWGEKGTEAFF. Drawing the rest from reference TRBV29-1 and TRBJ1-1, the complete variable domain is SAVISQKPSRDICQRGTSLTIQCQVDSQVTMMFWYRQQPGQSLTLIATANQGSEATYESGFVIDKFPISRPNLTFSTLTVSNMSPEDSSIYLCSARWGEKGTEAFFGQGTRLTVV.

The chain couples TRBV7-9 to TRBJ2-7, with a tentative D call TRBD2 (5 bases). This CDR3 has 15 residues. Looked up from germline, CDR1 is SEHNR and CDR2 is FQNEAQ (reference sequence). V was shortened by 0 bases and J by 2 bases, with 11 bases between the two germline ends. CDR3 protein: CASSLAGVVPYEQYF. CDR3 DNA: TGTGCCAGCAGCTTAGCGGGAGTAGTCCCCTACGAGCAGTACTTC.

V is TRBV7-3 and J is TRBJ1-1, with D maybe TRBD1 (6 bases). Between the trimmed V and J ends, which lost 0 bases and 1 base, there was a span of 9 bases. In germline, CDR1 is SGHTA, CDR2 FQGTGA. This CDR3 is built from 15 residues. The CDR3 protein is CASSLTAGANTEAFF. As DNA, the CDR3 is TGTGCCAGCAGCTTAACGGCAGGGGCGAACACTGAAGCTTTCTTT.

This clone occurred once. The chain has TRBV6-5 and TRBJ2-1; the D gene is possibly TRBD1 (5 bases). CDR1 is MNHEY, CDR2 SVGAGI, per germline. CDR3 length: 14 residues. With 0 bases removed from V and 6 bases from J, the gap between germline ends came to 9 bases. The DNA of the CDR3 is TGTGCCAGCAGTTACTCGGACACGACCAATGAGCAGTTCTTC. It yields the protein CASSYSDTTNEQFF.

The V call is TRBV27, the J call TRBJ2-7; 7 nucleotides line up with TRBD1. Germline V CDR1 and CDR2: MNHEY, SMNVEV (reference sequence). With V trimmed by 2 bases and J by 2 bases, 3 bases remained unmatched. The CDR3 has 14 amino acids. The CDR3 spells CASSLATGPYEQYF. For the CDR3, the DNA is TGTGCCAGCAGTTTAGCGACAGGGCCCTACGAGCAGTACTTC.

The gene calls are TRBV5-1 and TRBJ2-7; unclear D gene. In germline, CDR1 is SGHRS, CDR2 YFSETQ. CDR3 size: 15 residues. Trimming stripped 0 bases from V and 0 bases from J, with 10 bases between. The CDR3 protein is CASSLESASSYEQYF. The CDR3 DNA follows: TGCGCCAGCAGCTTGGAGAGCGCCAGCTCCTACGAGCAGTACTTC.

The chain links TRBV9 to TRBJ1-3, with D perhaps matching TRBD1 (5 bases). This CDR3 region has 16 residues. Germline V lookup: CDR1 SGDLS, CDR2 YYNGEE. Trimming stripped 2 bases from V and 4 bases from J, with 16 bases between. CDR3 protein: CASSVRPGGPGNTIYF. The CDR3 DNA follows: TGTGCCAGCAGCGTCCGACCCGGGGGTCCGGGAAACACCATATATTTT. Drawing the rest from reference TRBV9 and TRBJ1-3, the complete variable domain is DSGVTQTPKHLITATGQRVTLRCSPRSGDLSVYWYQQSLDQGLQFLIQYYNGEERAKGNILERFSAQQFPDLHSELNLSSLELGDSALYFCASSVRPGGPGNTIYFGEGSWLTVV.

The chain carries TRBV4-1 and TRBJ2-2; tentative D call: TRBD2 (6 bases). The CDR3 has 18 residues. From germline, CDR1 is MGHRA and CDR2 YSYEKL. V was trimmed by 6 bases and J by 0 bases, leaving 20 bases between them. CDR3 in DNA: TGCGCCAGCAGAAAACTAGCTTCTAGCGCCACGAACACCGGGGAGCTGTTTTTT. This encodes CASRKLASSATNTGELFF.

The chain joins TRBV28 to TRBJ1-1, with 9 bases that match TRBD1. CDR1 is MDHEN, CDR2 SYDVKM, per germline. V shed 4 bases and J 4 bases; nucleotides not matched to a gene: 10. CDR3 size: 16 residues. The CDR3 loop reads CASSSTGQGQSTEAFF. CDR3 bases: TGTGCCAGCAGTTCAACCGGACAGGGGCAGAGCACTGAAGCTTTCTTT.

The chain couples TRBV4-2 to TRBJ2-2; D perhaps matches TRBD2 (7 bases). Trimming removed 3 bases at V and 0 bases at J, with 17 bases between. From germline, CDR1 is LGHNA and CDR2 YNFKEQ. This CDR3 region has 18 residues. The CDR3 reads CASSQRGGTAANTGELFF. As DNA, the CDR3 is TGTGCCAGCAGCCAGAGGGGGGGGACGGCTGCGAACACCGGGGAGCTGTTTTTT.

This clone was counted between two and nine times. The CDR3 loop reads CASSTGGGRYTF. The DNA for the CDR3 is TGTGCCAGCAGTACAGGGGGCGGAAGGTACACCTTC. This chain links TRBV28 with TRBJ1-2, with 9 positions matching TRBD1. Germline loops: CDR1 MDHEN, CDR2 SYDVKM. There are 12 residues in the CDR3. J lost 11 bases, V lost 5 bases, and 6 bases had no gene match.

The chain uses TRBV2 and TRBJ1-6, with D maybe TRBD1 (6 bases). Germline lookup yields CDR1 SNHLY and CDR2 FYNNEI. Trimming shortened V by 8 bases and J by 7 bases, and 15 bases separated the two germline ends. The CDR3 has 14 residues. CDR3 nucleotide sequence: TGTGCCAGCTTAGGGGGGGCAGGCAATTCACCCCTCCACTTT. Its protein is CASLGGAGNSPLHF.

The V gene is TRBV6-2 or TRBV6-3, the J gene TRBJ2-2, with 12 bases identical to TRBD2. Germline-derived CDR1 and CDR2 are MNHEY and SVGEGT. The CDR3 has 16 residues. Trimming cost V 5 bases and J 4 bases; bases outside gene matches: 5. The DNA of the CDR3 is TGTGCCAGCAGTGATCCTAGCGGGAGGGGCACCGGGGAGCTGTTTTTT. Its protein is CASSDPSGRGTGELFF.

This sequence joins TRBV7-2 and TRBJ2-7; D is unclear. Germline V gene lookup returns CDR1 SGHTA and CDR2 FQGNSA. The CDR3 length is 15 residues. Trimming cost V 5 bases and J 2 bases, with 16 bases left between them. The DNA of the CDR3 is TGTGCCAGCAGCCCTCTGGGCCAGCCAACCTACGAGCAGTACTTC. Translated, it gives CASSPLGQPTYEQYF.

The V call is TRBV18, the J call TRBJ2-3, with 8 bases aligning to TRBD2. Per germline, CDR1 KGHSH and CDR2 LQKENI. V lost 3 bases, J lost 4 bases, and 9 bases stayed unmatched. CDR3 length equals 16 residues. The CDR3 is CASSPGQAGDADTQYF. CDR3 in DNA: TGTGCCAGCTCACCGGGTCAAGCGGGAGACGCAGATACGCAGTATTTT.

The chain recombines TRBV4-3 with TRBJ1-3; TRBD1 might be the D (5 bases). V was cut by 1 base and J by 8 bases, with 15 bases left in between. CDR1 and CDR2 from the germline V gene are LGHNA and YSLEER. This CDR3 is built from 15 residues. The CDR3 here is CASSQGGSATDTIYF. CDR3 DNA sequence: TGCGCCAGCAGCCAAGGGGGCTCGGCGACGGACACCATATATTTT.

The J gene is TRBJ2-7, the V gene TRBV5-4, with 9 bases aligning to TRBD1. The germline CDR1 and CDR2 sequences are SGHNT and YYREEE (reference sequence). The V gene end was trimmed by 0 bases and the J gene end by 5 bases; junction bases not matched to a gene: 12. This CDR3 comprises 17 residues. The chain's CDR3 is CASSLVGSGTGSNEQYF. The CDR3 DNA is TGTGCCAGCAGCTTGGTTGGGAGTGGGACAGGGAGCAACGAGCAGTACTTC.

V gene TRBV29-1 combines with J gene TRBJ2-1, with a possible D match to TRBD2 (6 bases). Trimming pared 6 bases from V and 0 bases from J, leaving 12 bases between. Germline V CDR1 and CDR2: SQVTM, ANQGSEA. The CDR3 covers 14 residues. The chain's CDR3 is CSVWGDSSYNEQFF. The DNA of the CDR3 is TGCAGCGTCTGGGGGGATAGCTCCTACAATGAGCAGTTCTTC.

The rearrangement uses TRBV5-8 and TRBJ2-5, with 9 bases aligning to TRBD2. Trimming cost V 4 bases and J 4 bases; bases outside gene matches: 11. The CDR3 consists of 16 residues. Germline V CDR1 and CDR2: SGHTS, YDEGEE. This CDR3 is CASSTVAGADGETQYF. The DNA of the CDR3 is TGTGCCAGCAGCACCGTAGCGGGAGCGGACGGAGAGACCCAGTACTTC.

This rearrangement joins TRBV14 to TRBJ1-1; unclear D gene. Deletions cut 6 bases from V and 0 bases from J, with 8 bases between. Germline-derived CDR1 and CDR2 are SGHDN and FVKESK. The CDR3 consists of 13 residues. Here the CDR3 reads CASSLDMNTEAFF. CDR3 nucleotides: TGTGCCAGCAGTCTAGATATGAACACTGAAGCTTTCTTT.

This clone was counted only a few times. The J gene is TRBJ2-2, the V gene TRBV5-4, with TRBD1 as a possible D gene (6 bases). The germline V and J ends were trimmed by 0 bases and 6 bases, with 9 bases remaining between them. The CDR3 runs to 14 residues. CDR1 is SGHNT, CDR2 YYREEE, per germline (reference sequence). DNA of the CDR3: TGTGCCAGCAGCTTGGGCCCAGGGGCCGGGGAGCTGTTTTTT. It specifies CASSLGPGAGELFF.